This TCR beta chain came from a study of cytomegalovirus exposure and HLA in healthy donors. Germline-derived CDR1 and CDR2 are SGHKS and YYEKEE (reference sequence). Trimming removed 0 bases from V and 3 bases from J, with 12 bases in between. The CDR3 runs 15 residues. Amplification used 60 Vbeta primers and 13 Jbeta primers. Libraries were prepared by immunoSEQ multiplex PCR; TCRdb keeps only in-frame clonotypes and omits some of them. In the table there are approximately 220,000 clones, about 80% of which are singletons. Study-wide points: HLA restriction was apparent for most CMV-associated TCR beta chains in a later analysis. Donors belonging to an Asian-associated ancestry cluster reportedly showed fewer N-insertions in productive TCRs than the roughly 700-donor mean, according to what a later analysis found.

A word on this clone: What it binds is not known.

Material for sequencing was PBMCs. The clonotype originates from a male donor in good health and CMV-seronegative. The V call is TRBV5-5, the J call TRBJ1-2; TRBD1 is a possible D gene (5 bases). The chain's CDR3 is CASSLVGGAYYGYTF. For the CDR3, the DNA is TGTGCCAGCAGCTTGGTTGGCGGGGCGTACTATGGCTACACCTTC.